A selection of T cell receptor beta chains follows, all from one sample in a study of cytomegalovirus exposure and HLA in healthy donors. Sequencing was performed with immunoSEQ multiplex PCR; in TCRdb, only in-frame clones are kept and a portion is missing. The sample has some 140,000 clones, 80% seen once. Sequenced material: PBMCs. The receptors stem from a woman in her forties in good health and CMV-seropositive. CDR3s include the opening cysteine and the closing phenylalanine or tryptophan. The order of the fields is CDR3 protein, CDR3 DNA, clone size, J gene, V gene, D gene. A D gene is named only where the DNA matches it firmly. Only part of the rows carry a size: once, few, many, or a class if the clone is expanded.

cdr3_aa: CASSLARDYEQYF
cdr3_nt: TGTGCCAGCAGCTTAGCCCGGGACTACGAGCAGTACTTC
clone_size: .
j_call: TRBJ2-7
v_call: TRBV7-2
d_call: .

cdr3_aa: CASSIGAGSSYEQYF
cdr3_nt: TGTGCCAGTAGTATCGGGGCGGGGAGCTCCTACGAGCAGTACTTC
clone_size: few
j_call: TRBJ2-7
v_call: TRBV19
d_call: .

cdr3_aa: CASSLGPLQEGSYEQYF
cdr3_nt: TGTGCCAGCAGCTTGGGCCCCTTACAGGAGGGCTCCTACGAGCAGTACTTC
clone_size: .
j_call: TRBJ2-7
v_call: TRBV5-6
d_call: .

cdr3_aa: CASSTEYNEQFF
cdr3_nt: TGTGCCAGTAGTACAGAATACAATGAGCAGTTCTTC
clone_size: .
j_call: TRBJ2-1
v_call: TRBV27
d_call: .

cdr3_aa: CASSFGTSGCCLFF
cdr3_nt: TGCGCCAGCAGCTTCGGGACTAGCGGGTGTTGTTTGTTCTTC
clone_size: .
j_call: TRBJ2-1
v_call: TRBV5-1
d_call: TRBD2

cdr3_aa: CASSMGDTVREQYF
cdr3_nt: TGTGCCAGTAGTATGGGTGACACCGTCAGGGAGCAGTACTTC
clone_size: .
j_call: TRBJ2-7
v_call: TRBV19
d_call: .

cdr3_aa: CASSYGQGAEQYF
cdr3_nt: TGTGCCAGCAGTTATGGACAGGGTGCCGAGCAGTACTTC
clone_size: .
j_call: TRBJ2-7
v_call: TRBV27
d_call: TRBD1

cdr3_aa: CASSVLSGMTTGELFF
cdr3_nt: TGTGCCAGCAGCGTCCTTAGCGGGATGACCACCGGGGAGCTGTTTTTT
clone_size: few
j_call: TRBJ2-2
v_call: TRBV9
d_call: TRBD2

cdr3_aa: CASSRQGPIQETQYF
cdr3_nt: TGTGCCAGCAGCCGACAGGGCCCAATCCAAGAGACCCAGTACTTC
clone_size: .
j_call: TRBJ2-5
v_call: TRBV6-5
d_call: TRBD1

cdr3_aa: CSVGDSPTPYTF
cdr3_nt: TGCAGCGTTGGTGACAGCCCCACTCCCTACACCTTC
clone_size: .
j_call: TRBJ1-2
v_call: TRBV29-1
d_call: .

cdr3_aa: CASRPSGVGNQPQHF
cdr3_nt: TGTGCCAGCAGGCCCTCAGGGGTGGGCAATCAGCCCCAGCATTTT
clone_size: once
j_call: TRBJ1-5
v_call: TRBV28
d_call: .

cdr3_aa: CASSFGQENTEAFF
cdr3_nt: TGTGCCAGCAGCTTCGGACAGGAGAACACTGAAGCTTTCTTT
clone_size: .
j_call: TRBJ1-1
v_call: TRBV28
d_call: TRBD1

cdr3_aa: CSAQSVCKAFF
cdr3_nt: TGCAGTGCACAAAGTGTCTGCAAGGCTTTCTTT
clone_size: .
j_call: TRBJ1-1
v_call: TRBV20-1
d_call: .

cdr3_aa: CASSAPSGRATTGELFF
cdr3_nt: TGCGCCAGCAGCGCCCCTAGCGGGAGGGCCACCACCGGGGAGCTGTTTTTT
clone_size: few
j_call: TRBJ2-2
v_call: TRBV5-1
d_call: TRBD2

cdr3_aa: CASSPLLTGNSIYGYTF
cdr3_nt: TGTGCCAGTAGTCCCTTACTGACAGGGAACTCTATCTATGGCTACACCTTC
clone_size: .
j_call: TRBJ1-2
v_call: TRBV19
d_call: TRBD1

cdr3_aa: CASSPSDRRATNEKLFF
cdr3_nt: TGTGCCAGCAGCCCCTCGGACAGGAGAGCAACTAATGAAAAACTGTTTTTT
clone_size: once
j_call: TRBJ1-4
v_call: TRBV28
d_call: TRBD1

cdr3_aa: CAINPRPADSYNEQFF
cdr3_nt: TGTGCCATCAACCCTCGGCCAGCGGATTCCTACAATGAGCAGTTCTTC
clone_size: .
j_call: TRBJ2-1
v_call: TRBV10-3
d_call: .

cdr3_aa: CASGADPSTDTQYF
cdr3_nt: TGCGCCAGCGGGGCGGACCCTAGCACAGATACGCAGTATTTT
clone_size: .
j_call: TRBJ2-3
v_call: TRBV5-1
d_call: .

cdr3_aa: CSVGRSGQITGELFF
cdr3_nt: TGCAGCGTCGGCCGCTCGGGACAGATCACCGGGGAGCTGTTTTTT
clone_size: .
j_call: TRBJ2-2
v_call: TRBV29-1
d_call: TRBD1

cdr3_aa: CASRGNLADHYEQYF
cdr3_nt: TGTGCCAGCAGGGGGAACCTAGCGGACCACTACGAGCAGTACTTC
clone_size: .
j_call: TRBJ2-7
v_call: TRBV27
d_call: TRBD2

cdr3_aa: CASSGGGGRGETQYF
cdr3_nt: TGTGCCAGCAGCGGCGGAGGAGGGCGGGGGGAGACCCAGTACTTC
clone_size: once
j_call: TRBJ2-5
v_call: TRBV5-6
d_call: TRBD2

cdr3_aa: CASSSGLALRGQYF
cdr3_nt: TGCGCCAGCAGCTCGGGACTAGCTCTACGTGGGCAGTACTTC
clone_size: .
j_call: TRBJ2-7
v_call: TRBV5-1
d_call: TRBD2

cdr3_aa: CASKSGVTYEQYF
cdr3_nt: TGTGCCAGCAAGTCGGGAGTGACCTACGAGCAGTACTTC
clone_size: .
j_call: TRBJ2-7
v_call: TRBV28
d_call: .

cdr3_aa: CASSEGGVGNQPQHF
cdr3_nt: TGTGCCAGCAGTGAGGGGGGGGTCGGCAATCAGCCCCAGCATTTT
clone_size: many
j_call: TRBJ1-5
v_call: TRBV2
d_call: .

cdr3_aa: CASSLFGGRAPDTQYF
cdr3_nt: TGTGCCAGCAGCTTATTCGGCGGGAGGGCCCCAGATACGCAGTATTTT
clone_size: .
j_call: TRBJ2-3
v_call: TRBV7-8
d_call: TRBD2